This T cell receptor (beta chain) was documented in a study of blood T cell repertoires in COVID-19. For the study at large: Both acute and convalescent COVID-19 samples were obtained from the United States, Italy and Spain. In each case, the material was cDNA or gDNA derived from T cells, B-cell-depleted T cells, or PBMCs.

Source study methods: Using reference gene primer amplification, nucleated cell counts were estimated. TCRdb's table, derived via immunoSEQ multiplex PCR, lists solely in-frame clones and lacks some. V and J calls and clone size are given by that table; D and trimming were obtained from the DNA. This sample has around 200,000 clones, with roughly nine tenths found just once. The clonotype originates from a man aged 25-45 years with acute or convalescent COVID-19. Sequencing used peripheral blood.

For the CDR3, the DNA is TGTGCCACCAGCCTCTACACAGATACGCAGTATTTT. Protein sequence: CATSLYTDTQYF. The rearrangement uses TRBV24-1 and TRBJ2-3; D unclear. The CDR3 length is 12 residues. V gave up 7 bases and J gave up 2 bases, with 6 bases separating them. The germline V gene encodes CDR1 KGHDR and CDR2 SFDVKD.